The rows below give T cell receptor beta chains drawn from one sample of a study of blood T cell repertoires in COVID-19. The method was immunoSEQ multiplex PCR; TCRdb's version includes in-frame clones alone and lacks a portion of them. The sample has 250,000 or so clones; 88% are singletons. The sample comprised peripheral blood. The receptors originated from a woman aged 55-69 years with acute or convalescent COVID-19. Both conserved end residues are part of each CDR3.

V,J,CDR3
TRBV6-2/TRBV6-3,TRBJ2-7,CASSTYGLPYEQYF
TRBV6-2/TRBV6-3,TRBJ2-7,CASSFLAYEQYF
TRBV4-2,TRBJ1-2,CASSQEGQGPRGYTF
TRBV30,TRBJ1-5,CAWSVGRSPNQPQHF
TRBV7-8,TRBJ1-6,CASSVVVGTGGSPLHF
TRBV2,TRBJ2-2,CASSGGRTNTGELFF
TRBV28,TRBJ2-6,CASSLPGSGANVLTF
TRBV4-1,TRBJ2-7,CASSRASGQGAYEQYF
TRBV18,TRBJ2-7,CASSPGTGDSYEQYF
TRBV4-1,TRBJ1-1,CASSQVDRGGTEAFF
TRBV24-1,TRBJ2-7,CATSDTATGGKQYF
TRBV6-1,TRBJ1-5,CASSEYNWDTGHHF
TRBV3-1/TRBV3-2,TRBJ2-1,CASSQYAASGGPYNEQFF
TRBV6-4,TRBJ1-1,CASSVEGSTEAFF
TRBV6-4,TRBJ1-1,CASSDGTGKVPQEAFF
TRBV27,TRBJ1-2,CASSDSYIGLGSRGYTF
TRBV19,TRBJ2-1,CASSTGTRFGNEQFF
TRBV19,TRBJ2-1,CATRGGGGYNEQFF
TRBV5-6,TRBJ2-5,CASSSGLAGGWQETQYF
TRBV5-1,TRBJ2-7,CASSTSGGTYEQYF
TRBV28,TRBJ1-4,CASGPGGPTNEKLFF
TRBV3-1/TRBV3-2,TRBJ1-2,CASSQGGGYTF
TRBV7-2,TRBJ1-1,CASSLDHRATEAFF
TRBV4-1,TRBJ1-2,CASSSVSQGAGYGYTF
TRBV7-3,TRBJ2-1,CASSVSGVSYNEQFF
TRBV18,TRBJ2-7,CASSRDRTGPGDEQYF
TRBV6-2/TRBV6-3,TRBJ2-2,CASSRRDQGVGELFF
TRBV4-3,TRBJ2-3,CASSLRLGGSTDTQYF
TRBV3-1/TRBV3-2,TRBJ1-6,CASSQETGNNSPLHF
TRBV11-2,TRBJ2-1,CASSLGGFAGGQNEQFF
TRBV21-1,TRBJ2-7,CANPMTGGGPELYEQYF
TRBV19,TRBJ2-2,CASSIDASGGNTGELFF
TRBV7-9,TRBJ1-4,CASSLVGSEKLFF
TRBV19,TRBJ2-6,CASSTSAALYSGANVLTF
TRBV2,TRBJ1-3,CASRGTLGNTIYF
TRBV7-9,TRBJ1-1,CASSSFGTGTTFF
TRBV3-1/TRBV3-2,TRBJ2-2,CASSQDRVAVGELFF
TRBV6-1,TRBJ2-2,CASSEIGGRATGELFF